A single sample is the source of the 22 T cell receptor beta chains below, sequenced in a study of CD8+CD57+ T cells in acquired aplastic anemia. Genomic DNA acted as the template from which TCR beta VDJ combination and CDR3 sequence profiling were carried out. One entry per CDR3 protein, called by TCRdb with MiXCR from the reads. The sample shows 65,000 or so distinct CDR3 sequences, roughly 58% of them seen only once. The sample was sorted CD4+, CD8+, or CD8+CD57+ T cells (not recorded which) from PBMCs. The receptor source for this set is a human donor in good health, serving as a control.

The gene calls are TRBV10-3 and TRBJ2-5; D ambiguous. V gave up 7 bases and J gave up 2 bases, with 14 bases separating them. From germline, CDR1 is ENHRY and CDR2 SYGVKD. The CDR3 has 14 amino acids. The CDR3 region is CAITEAPAQETQYF. CDR3 nucleotide sequence: TGTGCCATCACCGAGGCGCCTGCGCAAGAGACCCAGTACTTC.

The gene calls are TRBV25-1 and TRBJ2-3, with 11 bases fitting TRBD2. Unmatched junction bases numbered 6, after V lost 6 bases and J lost 1 base. Germline loops: CDR1 MGHDK, CDR2 SYGVNS. This CDR3 is 16 amino acids long. CDR3: CASSIGTSGRTDTQYF. CDR3 nucleotides: TGTGCCAGCAGCATCGGGACTAGCGGCCGCACAGATACGCAGTATTTT. The full variable domain, completed using reference TRBV25-1 and TRBJ2-3, is EADIYQTPRYLVIGTGKKITLECSQTMGHDKMYWYQQDPGMELHLIHYSYGVNSTEKGDLSSESTVSRIRTEHFPLTLESARPSHTSQYLCASSIGTSGRTDTQYFGPGTRLTVL.

This clonotype was observed many times. This chain connects TRBV6-6 to TRBJ2-7; TRBD1 might be the D (6 bases). Germline CDR1 is MNHNY and CDR2 is SVGAGI (reference sequence). Trimming removed 0 bases from V and 3 bases from J, with 12 bases in between. The CDR3 consists of 15 residues. CDR3 nucleotides: TGTGCCAGCAGTTACTCGACAGGAGAACTCTACGAGCAGTACTTC. It yields the protein CASSYSTGELYEQYF.

The rearrangement uses TRBV24-1 and TRBJ1-1; the match to TRBD1 covers 8 bases. Germline V gives CDR1 KGHDR, CDR2 SFDVKD. The CDR3 extends over 14 amino acids. The J segment lost 2 bases and the V segment lost 3 bases, leaving 1 base of the junction unmatched. The CDR3 bases are TGTGCCACCAGTGATGGACAGGGAAACACTGAAGCTTTCTTT. It is translated as CATSDGQGNTEAFF.

This clonotype was seen a few times. V and J are TRBV10-1 and TRBJ1-2; the D is unclear. CDR1 and CDR2 (germline): WNHNN, SYGVQD (reference sequence). The V gene lost 11 bases and the J gene lost 4 bases, with 11 bases spanning the gap. The CDR3 is 11 amino acids. The CDR3 here is CAGRRGYGYTF. The CDR3 region has the DNA TGCGCCGGTCGCCGGGGCTATGGCTACACCTTC.

To note about this clonotype: Relative to the germline gene, one junction end is altered; a read error may explain this. V is TRBV19 and J is TRBJ2-1; D call uncertain. Germline assignment: CDR1 LNHDA and CDR2 SQIVND (reference sequence). The CDR3 loop spans 15 amino acids. Here the CDR3 reads CASSVGRSEYNERFF. CDR3 nucleotide sequence: TGTGCCAGTAGTGTTGGGCGGTCTGAGTACAATGAGCGGTTCTTC. Full variable domain (rest looked up from reference TRBV19 and TRBJ2-1): DGGITQSPKYLFRKEGQNVTLSCEQNLNHDAMYWYRQDPGQGLRLIYYSQIVNDFQKGDIAEGYSVSREKKESFPLTVTSAQKNPTAFYLCASSVGRSEYNERFFGPGTRLTVL.

This clonotype rates as medium-sized (0.01 to 0.1%). The CDR3 coding sequence is TGTGCCACCAGCGGGGAGTCTAACTATGGCTACACCTTC. It codes for CATSGESNYGYTF. The V and J genes are TRBV15 and TRBJ1-2; no clear D. From germline, CDR1 is LNHNV and CDR2 YYDKDF (reference sequence). The CDR3 length is 13 residues. With 5 bases removed from V and 0 bases from J, the gap between germline ends came to 7 bases. The full variable domain, with the rest looked up from reference TRBV15 and TRBJ1-2, is DAMVIQNPRYQVTQFGKPVTLSCSQTLNHNVMYWYQQKSSQAPKLLFHYYDKDFNNEADTPDNFQSRRPNTSFCFLDIRSPGLGDTAMYLCATSGESNYGYTFGSGTRLTVV.

The table lists this clonotype with many counts. The V gene is TRBV6-5, the J gene TRBJ1-6; D is unclear. CDR3 length: 16 amino acids. Germline CDR1 MNHEY, CDR2 SVGAGI. Between the trimmed V and J ends, which lost 7 bases and 8 bases, there was a span of 21 bases. Here the CDR3 reads CASILRVSSMDSPLHF. The DNA for the CDR3 is TGTGCCAGCATTTTACGCGTGTCTTCAATGGATTCACCCCTCCACTTT.

This clonotype was recorded many times. The CDR3 bases are TGTGCCAGCAGTTTATTAGGGTACGGCAATCAGCCCCAGCATTTT. It specifies CASSLLGYGNQPQHF. The genes are TRBV27 and TRBJ1-5; D gene uncertain. Trimming cost V 1 base and J 2 bases, with 9 bases left between them. In germline, CDR1 is MNHEY, CDR2 SMNVEV (reference sequence). There are 15 residues in the CDR3.

The sample holds many counts of this clonotype. The J gene is TRBJ1-1, the V gene TRBV2; TRBD1 is a possible D gene (5 bases). This CDR3 comprises 12 residues. V lost 11 bases and J 1 base, leaving 11 bases between the germline ends. Germline CDR1 and CDR2: SNHLY and FYNNEI. CDR3 nucleotide sequence: TGTGCCCGAGGGACCGCGAACACTGAAGCTTTCTTT. Its translation is CARGTANTEAFF.

The chain uses TRBV10-2 and TRBJ1-2; D ambiguous. Germline loops: CDR1 WSHSY, CDR2 SAAADI. CDR3 size: 16 residues. The V end lost 3 bases, the J end lost 5 bases, and 19 bases lay between the germline ends. The chain's CDR3 is CASSDGRTPLRYGYTF. The CDR3 bases are TGCGCCAGCAGTGACGGCCGTACCCCCCTTCGGTATGGCTACACCTTC.

This clonotype is medium-sized (0.01 to 0.1%) by share. The chain is built from TRBV7-2 and TRBJ2-5, with D maybe TRBD1 (5 bases). Per germline, CDR1 SGHTA and CDR2 FQGNSA. The CDR3 has 13 residues. The germline V and J ends were trimmed by 6 bases and 7 bases, with 15 bases remaining between them. CDR3 DNA sequence: TGTGCCAGCAGAACGGACACGGCGGTGACCCAGTACTTC. Translated: CASRTDTAVTQYF.

This clonotype qualifies as medium-sized. The chain couples TRBV15 to TRBJ1-1, with D unresolved. V lost 0 bases and J lost 7, with 3 bases in between. CDR1 and CDR2 from the germline V gene are LNHNV and YYDKDF (reference sequence). This CDR3 has 11 residues. CDR3 nucleotides: TGTGCCACCAGCAGAGACTATGAAGCTTTCTTT. Amino acid sequence: CATSRDYEAFF.

This sequence joins TRBV2 and TRBJ2-5; 9 bases align to TRBD1. Germline V gives CDR1 SNHLY, CDR2 FYNNEI. The CDR3 sequence is 14 residues long. V gave up 6 bases and J gave up 5 bases; unmatched junction bases: 7. CDR3 in amino acids: CASSPRDRAETQYF. The CDR3 DNA reads as TGTGCCAGCAGCCCCCGGGACAGGGCGGAGACCCAGTACTTC.

This clonotype is a singleton in its sample. This chain links TRBV2 with TRBJ2-1, with 14 bases identical to TRBD2. V gave up 6 bases and J gave up 4 bases; unmatched junction bases: 2. The germline V gene has CDR1 SNHLY and CDR2 FYNNEI. The CDR3 consists of 15 residues. In DNA form, the CDR3 reads TGTGCCAGCAGGACTAGCGGGAGGGCTTACAATGAGCAGTTCTTC. Translation: CASRTSGRAYNEQFF.

About this clonotype itself: A much larger clone is a single base away; this may be a read error. The chain employs TRBV28 and TRBJ2-7, with TRBD2 identical over 10 bases. The CDR3 is 14 amino acids. Germline CDR1 reads MDHEN; CDR2 reads SYDVKM. As DNA, the CDR3 is TGTGCCAGCAGAACAGCGGGAGGGCGGGACGAGCGGTACTTC. The encoded protein is CASRTAGGRDERYF.

In nucleotides, the CDR3 is TGTGCCAGTACTGAAGGGGGGGGGATCCAAGAGACCCAGTACTTC. Its protein is CASTEGGGIQETQYF. This rearrangement joins TRBV19 to TRBJ2-5; TRBD2 might be the D (7 bases). The germline gives CDR1 LNHDA, CDR2 SQIVND (reference sequence). The CDR3 totals 15 residues. Trimming stripped 7 bases from V and 1 base from J, with 16 bases between.

The chain has TRBV24-1 and TRBJ2-3; 8 bases are a match to TRBD1. CDR3 length: 15 amino acids. With V trimmed by 4 bases and J by 2 bases, 4 bases remained unmatched. From germline, CDR1 is KGHDR and CDR2 SFDVKD. Here the CDR3 reads CATSDNRGFTDTQYF. The DNA for the CDR3 is TGTGCCACCAGTGACAACAGGGGGTTCACAGATACGCAGTATTTT.

V usage is TRBV11-1 and J usage is TRBJ2-5; D gene uncertain. The CDR3 contains 15 residues. V was pared by 6 bases and J by 1 base, with 15 bases between. The germline V gene encodes CDR1 SGHAT and CDR2 FQDESV (reference sequence). The DNA of the CDR3 is TGTGCCAGCAGTGCTAGAGTGGGGTCCCAAGAGACCCAGTACTTC. Translated: CASSARVGSQETQYF.

The chain has TRBV19 and TRBJ1-1, with 11 bases fitting TRBD1. This CDR3 spans 15 amino acids. V gave up 3 bases and J gave up 3 bases; unmatched junction bases: 3. From germline, CDR1 is LNHDA and CDR2 SQIVND (reference sequence). Here the CDR3 reads CASSIGTGGHTEAFF. Here the CDR3 DNA reads TGTGCCAGTAGTATTGGGACAGGGGGGCACACTGAAGCTTTCTTT.

The rearrangement links TRBV19 to TRBJ2-5; 9 nucleotides match TRBD1. The CDR3 loop spans 14 amino acids. Per germline, CDR1 LNHDA and CDR2 SQIVND (reference sequence). Trimming took 9 bases from V and 3 from J; bases not matched to a gene: 8. Here the CDR3 reads CASQRDRVEETQYF. As DNA, the CDR3 is TGTGCCAGCCAAAGGGACAGGGTCGAAGAGACCCAGTACTTC.

The CDR3 coding sequence is TGTGCCAGTAGTATTTTGGCTGGCAGGGGTAATTCACCCCTCCACTTT. Protein sequence: CASSILAGRGNSPLHF. The chain couples TRBV19 to TRBJ1-6; D possibly corresponds to TRBD1 (6 bases). V lost 3 bases and J lost 6, with 15 bases in between. Germline assignment: CDR1 LNHDA and CDR2 SQIVND (reference sequence). The CDR3 is made up of 16 amino acids.